This T cell receptor (beta chain) was obtained from a study of identical twins. Study-level findings and limits: Cord blood beta clonotypes present at high abundance carried fewer insertions; no such pattern appeared in memory repertoires.

Healthy Caucasians alone served as donors. TCRdb reanalysed the 5' RACE reads using MiXCR and keeps one entry per CDR3 protein. The sample holds a few hundred thousand distinct CDR3 sequences, 9.6% seen once. On this clonotype: Its matching antigen is unknown.

Trimming removed 0 bases from V and 0 bases from J, with 9 bases in between. The CDR3 extends over 17 amino acids. Germline CDR1 is LGHNA and CDR2 is YSLEER. This same sample was also part of a study on yellow fever vaccine responses in identical twins. That study adds: As reported, the vaccine T cell response of twins seemed partly convergent and partly personalized.

V usage is TRBV4-3 and J usage is TRBJ2-6, with D unresolved. The sequencing sample was made of PBMCs. This clonotype was obtained from a woman in her late teens or twenties in good health. Here the CDR3 reads CASSQDFQVSGANVLTF. For the CDR3, the DNA is TGCGCCAGCAGCCAAGATTTTCAGGTCTCTGGGGCCAACGTCCTGACTTTC.